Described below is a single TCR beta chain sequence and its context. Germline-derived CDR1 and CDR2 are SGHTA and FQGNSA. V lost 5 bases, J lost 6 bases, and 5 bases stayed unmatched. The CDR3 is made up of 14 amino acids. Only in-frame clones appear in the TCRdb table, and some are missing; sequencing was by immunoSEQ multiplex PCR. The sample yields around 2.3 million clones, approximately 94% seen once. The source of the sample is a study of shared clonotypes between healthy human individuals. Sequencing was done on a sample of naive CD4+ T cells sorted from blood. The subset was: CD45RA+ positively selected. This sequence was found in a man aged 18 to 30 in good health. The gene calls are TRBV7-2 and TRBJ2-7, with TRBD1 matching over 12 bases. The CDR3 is CASSLRDRGLEQYF. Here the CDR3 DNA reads TGTGCCAGCAGCCTCCGGGACAGGGGGCTCGAGCAGTACTTC.